Each of the 24 T cell receptor beta chains below was sequenced from the same sample in a study of cytomegalovirus exposure and HLA in healthy donors. PCR primers comprised 60 Vbeta and 13 Jbeta primers. Clones were read by immunoSEQ multiplex PCR, and TCRdb kept only the in-frame ones, dropping some. The sample has 150,000 to 200,000 clones, 79% seen once. Sequencing used PBMCs. The receptors were sampled from a girl between 5 and 17 years old in good health and CMV-seropositive.

The chain is built from TRBV18 and TRBJ2-7, with 11 bases identical to TRBD2. V dropped 6 bases and J dropped 2; count of bases not matched to a gene: 6. The CDR3 has 15 amino acids. Germline V gene sequence: CDR1 KGHSH, CDR2 LQKENI. In nucleotides, the CDR3 is TGTGCCAGCTCGGATCTAGCGGGGGGACCCTACGAGCAGTACTTC. Translation gives CASSDLAGGPYEQYF.

This chain uses TRBV5-1 with TRBJ2-5; D is undetermined. The CDR3 sequence is 13 residues long. V lost 1 base and J 4 bases, leaving 8 bases between the germline ends. Germline V gene lookup returns CDR1 SGHRS and CDR2 YFSETQ. CDR3 DNA: TGCGCCAGCAGCTTGTACGGTCCAGAGACCCAGTACTTC. Protein product: CASSLYGPETQYF. The whole variable domain, filled in from reference TRBV5-1 and TRBJ2-5, reads KAGVTQTPRYLIKTRGQQVTLSCSPISGHRSVSWYQQTPGQGLQFLFEYFSETQRNKGNFPGRFSGRQFSNSRSEMNVSTLELGDSALYLCASSLYGPETQYFGPGTRLLVL.

The chain links TRBV10-1 to TRBJ2-5; possibly TRBD1 for D (6 bases). The CDR3 is 17 amino acids. V lost 0 bases and J 3 bases, leaving 17 bases between the germline ends. Germline V gives CDR1 WNHNN, CDR2 SYGVQD (reference sequence). In DNA, the CDR3 is TGCGCCAGCAGTGAGTCTCCAGGGGAAAGGGGCAAAGAGACCCAGTACTTC. Translation gives CASSESPGERGKETQYF.

The chain joins TRBV2 to TRBJ2-2, with TRBD2 matching over 8 bases. V was pared by 6 bases and J by 3 bases, with 6 bases of the junction left unmatched. This CDR3 is 15 amino acids long. Germline-derived CDR1 and CDR2 are SNHLY and FYNNEI. The CDR3 DNA is TGTGCCAGCAGGGGACTAGTAGGGTACACCGGGGAGCTGTTTTTT. It specifies CASRGLVGYTGELFF.

The chain links TRBV27 to TRBJ1-2, with 9 nucleotides matching TRBD1. The CDR3 is 16 residues long. CDR1 is MNHEY and CDR2 is SMNVEV in the germline V gene (reference sequence). The ends lost 5 bases at V and 3 bases at J; junction bases unmatched: 10. The CDR3 sequence is CASSGAGTGGDYGYTF. The CDR3 DNA is TGTGCCAGCAGTGGCGCCGGAACAGGGGGCGACTATGGCTACACCTTC.

This rearrangement joins TRBV6-5 to TRBJ1-4; no reliable D call. Looked up from germline, CDR1 is MNHEY and CDR2 is SVGAGI. The CDR3 covers 15 residues. The ends were cut back, 2 bases at V and 8 bases at J, with 15 bases in the middle. The CDR3 sequence is CASSYAAEFLEKLFF. The CDR3 DNA reads TGTGCCAGCAGTTACGCTGCAGAATTCCTCGAAAAACTGTTTTTT.

V is TRBV15 and J is TRBJ2-5, with unresolved D. The CDR3 has 12 amino acids. Trimming cost V 8 bases and J 5 bases, with 12 bases left between them. The germline V gene encodes CDR1 LNHNV and CDR2 YYDKDF (reference sequence). Written as DNA, the CDR3 is TGTGCCACCCCCGACTTCTTCGAGACCCAGTACTTC. Its translation: CATPDFFETQYF.

This chain uses TRBV11-3 with TRBJ2-5; D unclear. Germline V CDR1 and CDR2: SGHNT, YENEEA. The V gene lost 5 bases and the J gene lost 1 base, with 8 bases spanning the gap. CDR3 size: 13 residues. Here the CDR3 reads CASSEPGQETQYF. The CDR3 DNA follows: TGTGCCAGCAGCGAACCGGGCCAAGAGACCCAGTACTTC. Together with reference TRBV11-3 and TRBJ2-5, the CDR3 gives the full variable domain: EAGVVQSPRYKIIEKKQPVAFWCNPISGHNTLYWYLQNLGQGPELLIRYENEEAVDDSQLPKDRFSAERLKGVDSTLKIQPAELGDSAVYLCASSEPGQETQYFGPGTRLLVL.

The gene calls are TRBV12-5 and TRBJ1-6; 7 nucleotides line up with TRBD1. J gave up 4 bases and V 6 bases, and 3 bases lay outside the gene matches. This CDR3 contains 14 residues. CDR1 and CDR2 (germline): LGHNT, FRNRAP. The CDR3 nucleotides are TGTGCTAGTGGGGGGGGACAGTATAATTCACCCCTCCACTTT. Translation: CASGGGQYNSPLHF.

This chain links TRBV5-8 with TRBJ2-7, with D perhaps TRBD2 (5 bases). Per the germline V gene, CDR1 is SGHTS and CDR2 is YDEGEE. V was shortened by 1 base and J by 3 bases, with 14 bases between the two germline ends. This CDR3 is 15 amino acids long. This CDR3 is CASSLRRGNHYEQYF. In DNA, the CDR3 is TGTGCCAGCAGCTTGAGACGAGGGAACCACTACGAGCAGTACTTC.

The genes are TRBV7-9 and TRBJ1-3; D is perhaps TRBD1 (5 bases). Germline CDR1 is SEHNR and CDR2 is FQNEAQ (reference sequence). Trimming cost V 7 bases and J 0 bases, with 16 bases left between them. The CDR3 extends over 16 amino acids. The CDR3 loop is CASTQRQSYSGNTIYF. DNA for the CDR3: TGTGCCAGCACTCAGAGACAGTCTTACTCTGGAAACACCATATATTTT.

This rearrangement joins TRBV4-1 to TRBJ2-7; 8 nucleotides align to TRBD1. V lost 3 bases and J lost 6; bases outside the gene matches: 10. The length of the CDR3 is 15 residues. CDR1 and CDR2 (germline): MGHRA, YSYEKL. The CDR3 nucleotides are TGCGCCAGCAGCCAGGGTCTCAGGGGGCGCGGCGAGCAGTACTTC. As protein: CASSQGLRGRGEQYF.

The rearrangement links TRBV6-1 to TRBJ2-3; 10 bases align to TRBD2. Germline assignment: CDR1 MNHNS and CDR2 SASEGT. The CDR3 runs 15 residues. Trimming removed 7 bases from V and 7 bases from J; junction bases left unmatched: 11. CDR3 DNA: TGTGCCAGCACCTTCCTGTGGACTAGCGGAAATACGCAGTATTTT. This codes for CASTFLWTSGNTQYF.

The J gene is TRBJ1-3, the V gene TRBV7-2; the D is unclear. CDR3 length: 12 amino acids. V lost 5 bases and J lost 8, with 10 bases in between. CDR1 is SGHTA, CDR2 FQGNSA, per germline. CDR3 loop: CASSLNTHTIYF. For the CDR3, the DNA is TGTGCCAGCAGCCTCAACACCCACACCATATATTTT.

The sample holds one count of this clone. The CDR3 region has the DNA TGTGCCAGCAGTTACTCTCCAGGGGCCGTCACAGATACGCAGTATTTT. Translating it yields CASSYSPGAVTDTQYF. The rearrangement links TRBV6-5 to TRBJ2-3; possibly TRBD1 for D (6 bases). This CDR3 has 16 residues. Between the trimmed V and J ends, which lost 0 bases and 2 bases, there was a span of 12 bases. Per the germline V gene, CDR1 is MNHEY and CDR2 is SVGAGI.

This clone was seen only a few times. V usage is TRBV18 and J usage is TRBJ2-3; unclear D gene. In germline, CDR1 is KGHSH, CDR2 LQKENI. The CDR3 runs 15 residues. Between the trimmed V and J ends, which lost 4 bases and 3 bases, there was a span of 14 bases. The CDR3 sequence is CASSQYYTSTDTQYF. DNA of the CDR3: TGTGCCAGCTCACAATATTATACCAGTACAGATACGCAGTATTTT.

There are a few counts of this clone. The chain combines TRBV18 with TRBJ2-5; D is possibly TRBD2 (6 bases). V was clipped by 3 bases and J by 2 bases, with 16 bases between them. The CDR3 extends over 16 amino acids. CDR1 is KGHSH, CDR2 LQKENI, per germline. The CDR3 DNA reads TGTGCCAGCTCACCCCACCGGGACTTCCCTCAAGAGACCCAGTACTTC. Protein product: CASSPHRDFPQETQYF.

This clone appeared a few times. The J gene is TRBJ2-7, the V gene TRBV4-2; a weak D match, TRBD2 (6 bases). This CDR3 contains 15 residues. Germline lookup yields CDR1 LGHNA and CDR2 YNFKEQ. Trimming left V 1 base short and J 6 bases short, with 16 bases between. DNA of the CDR3: TGTGCCAGCAGCCAAGGTGCGGGGCGATCGGTCGAGCAGTACTTC. Translation: CASSQGAGRSVEQYF.

This chain uses TRBV19 with TRBJ2-3; TRBD1 aligns across 7 bases. The CDR3 is 15 residues long. The ends lost 4 bases at V and 0 bases at J; junction bases unmatched: 4. The germline gives CDR1 LNHDA, CDR2 SQIVND (reference sequence). This CDR3 reads CASSKQTGSTDTQYF. The DNA of the CDR3 is TGTGCCAGTAGTAAGCAGACAGGGAGCACAGATACGCAGTATTTT.

The V call is TRBV27, the J call TRBJ2-3, with TRBD2 as a possible D gene (6 bases). The CDR3 has 13 amino acids. Trimming removed 4 bases from V and 10 bases from J, with 15 bases in between. Germline CDR1 reads MNHEY; CDR2 reads SMNVEV (reference sequence). For the CDR3, the DNA is TGTGCCAGCAGTTCTGAGCGGCGGGACGCGCAGTATTTT. Translating gives CASSSERRDAQYF.

The chain joins TRBV6-5 to TRBJ1-2; the match to TRBD1 covers 7 bases. CDR3 length: 14 residues. Germline V CDR1 and CDR2: MNHEY, SVGAGI. V dropped 2 bases and J dropped 2; count of bases not matched to a gene: 2. The CDR3 here is CASSYGDRNYGYTF. DNA of the CDR3: TGTGCCAGCAGTTACGGGGACAGAAACTATGGCTACACCTTC.

With regard to this clone: This same CDR3 is encoded by further DNA sequences in the sample. The CDR3 bases are TGCGCCAGCAGCCAAGGGACAGGTTACGAGCAGTACTTC. Its translation: CASSQGTGYEQYF. The chain is built from TRBV4-1 and TRBJ2-7; 7 bases are a match to TRBD1. The V gene end was trimmed by 1 base and the J gene end by 4 bases; junction bases not matched to a gene: 1. Germline V gives CDR1 MGHRA, CDR2 YSYEKL. The CDR3 is 13 residues long.

This chain links TRBV11-2 with TRBJ2-1; 8 nucleotides agree with TRBD2. Trimming took 3 bases from V and 10 from J; bases not matched to a gene: 5. Germline CDR1 is SGHAT and CDR2 is FQNNGV. CDR3 length: 13 residues. The CDR3 DNA follows: TGTGCCAGCAGCTTGTCGGGGGGGCGGGAGCAGTTCTTC. It is translated as CASSLSGGREQFF.

The chain carries TRBV6-5 and TRBJ2-3; TRBD1 matches 10 bases. This CDR3 is built from 16 residues. Germline V CDR1 and CDR2: MNHEY, SVGAGI. V dropped 0 bases and J dropped 1; count of bases not matched to a gene: 1. The CDR3 bases are TGTGCCAGCAGTTACTCTGGGACAGGGGGCACAGATACGCAGTATTTT. This sequence encodes CASSYSGTGGTDTQYF.